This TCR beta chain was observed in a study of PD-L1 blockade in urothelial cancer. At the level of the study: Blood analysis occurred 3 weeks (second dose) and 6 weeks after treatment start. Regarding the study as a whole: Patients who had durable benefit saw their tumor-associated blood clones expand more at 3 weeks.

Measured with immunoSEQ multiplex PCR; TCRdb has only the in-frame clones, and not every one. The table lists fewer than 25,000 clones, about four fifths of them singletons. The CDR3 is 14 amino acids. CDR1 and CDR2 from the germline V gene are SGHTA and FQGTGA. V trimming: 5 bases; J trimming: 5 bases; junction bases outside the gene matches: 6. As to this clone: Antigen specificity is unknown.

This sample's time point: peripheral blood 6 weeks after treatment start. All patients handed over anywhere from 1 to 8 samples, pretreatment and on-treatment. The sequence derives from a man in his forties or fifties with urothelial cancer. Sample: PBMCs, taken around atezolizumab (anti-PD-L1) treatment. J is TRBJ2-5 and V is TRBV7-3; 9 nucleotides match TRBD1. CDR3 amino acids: CASSLGQGFETQYF. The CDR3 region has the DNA TGTGCCAGCAGCCTGGGACAGGGATTCGAGACCCAGTACTTC.